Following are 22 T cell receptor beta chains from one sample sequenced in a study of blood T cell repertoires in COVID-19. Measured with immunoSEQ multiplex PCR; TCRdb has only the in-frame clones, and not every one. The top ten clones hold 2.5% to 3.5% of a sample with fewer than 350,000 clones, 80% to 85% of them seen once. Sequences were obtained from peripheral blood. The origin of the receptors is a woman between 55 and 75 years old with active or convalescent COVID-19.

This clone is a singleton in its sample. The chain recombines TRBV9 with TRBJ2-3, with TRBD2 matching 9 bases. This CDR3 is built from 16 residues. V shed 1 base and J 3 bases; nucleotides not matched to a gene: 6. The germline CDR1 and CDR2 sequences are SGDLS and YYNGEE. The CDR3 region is CASSVNTGLATDTQYF. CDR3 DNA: TGTGCCAGCAGCGTAAACACGGGACTAGCAACAGATACGCAGTATTTT. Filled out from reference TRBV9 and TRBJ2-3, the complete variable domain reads DSGVTQTPKHLITATGQRVTLRCSPRSGDLSVYWYQQSLDQGLQFLIQYYNGEERAKGNILERFSAQQFPDLHSELNLSSLELGDSALYFCASSVNTGLATDTQYFGPGTRLTVL.

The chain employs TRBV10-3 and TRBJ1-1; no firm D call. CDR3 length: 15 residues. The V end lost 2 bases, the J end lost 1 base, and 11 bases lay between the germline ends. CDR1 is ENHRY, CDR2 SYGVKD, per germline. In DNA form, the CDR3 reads TGTGCCATCAGTGAGCGAGGGAAAGGGAACACTGAAGCTTTCTTT. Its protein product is CAISERGKGNTEAFF.

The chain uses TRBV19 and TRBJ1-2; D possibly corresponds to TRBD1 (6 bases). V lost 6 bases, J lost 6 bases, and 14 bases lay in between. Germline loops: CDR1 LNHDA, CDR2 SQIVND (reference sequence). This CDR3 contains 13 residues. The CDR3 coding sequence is TGTGCCAGTAGGGACAGCAGCGATGATGGCTACACCTTC. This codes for CASRDSSDDGYTF.

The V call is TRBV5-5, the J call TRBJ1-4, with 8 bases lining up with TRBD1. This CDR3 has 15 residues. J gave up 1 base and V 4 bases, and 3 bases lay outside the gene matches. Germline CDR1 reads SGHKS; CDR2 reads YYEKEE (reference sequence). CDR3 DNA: TGTGCCAGCAGCCCGGACAGGGTAACTAATGAAAAACTGTTTTTT. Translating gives CASSPDRVTNEKLFF.

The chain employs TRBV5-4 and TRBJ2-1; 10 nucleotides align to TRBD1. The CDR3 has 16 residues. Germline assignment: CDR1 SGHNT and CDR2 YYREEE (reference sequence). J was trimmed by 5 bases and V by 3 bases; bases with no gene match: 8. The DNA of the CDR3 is TGTGCCAGCAGCTCCAAGACAGGGGGCTTCCACAATGAGCAGTTCTTC. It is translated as CASSSKTGGFHNEQFF.

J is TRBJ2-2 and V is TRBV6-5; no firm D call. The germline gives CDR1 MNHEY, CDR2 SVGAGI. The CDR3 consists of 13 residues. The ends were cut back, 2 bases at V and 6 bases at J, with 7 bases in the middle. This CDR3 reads CASSYIRSGELFF. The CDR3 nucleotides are TGTGCCAGCAGTTACATCCGTTCCGGGGAGCTGTTTTTT.

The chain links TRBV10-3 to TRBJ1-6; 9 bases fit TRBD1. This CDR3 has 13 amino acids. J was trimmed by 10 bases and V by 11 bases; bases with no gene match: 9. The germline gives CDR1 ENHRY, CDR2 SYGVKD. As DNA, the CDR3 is TGTGCCTCGGGACAGGGAGTACGATCACCCCTCCACTTT. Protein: CASGQGVRSPLHF.

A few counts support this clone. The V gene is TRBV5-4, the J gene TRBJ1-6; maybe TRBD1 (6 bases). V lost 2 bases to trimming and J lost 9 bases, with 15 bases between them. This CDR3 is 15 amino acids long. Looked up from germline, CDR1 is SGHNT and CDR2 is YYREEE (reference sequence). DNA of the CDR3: TGTGCCAGCAGCTTACAGGGAAGTCGGATTTCACCCCTCCACTTT. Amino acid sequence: CASSLQGSRISPLHF.

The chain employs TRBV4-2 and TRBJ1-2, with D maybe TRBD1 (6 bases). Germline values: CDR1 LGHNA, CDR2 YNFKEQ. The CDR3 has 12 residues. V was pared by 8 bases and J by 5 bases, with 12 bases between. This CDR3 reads CASREGGYGYTF. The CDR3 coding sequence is TGTGCCAGCCGGGAGGGGGGGTATGGCTACACCTTC.

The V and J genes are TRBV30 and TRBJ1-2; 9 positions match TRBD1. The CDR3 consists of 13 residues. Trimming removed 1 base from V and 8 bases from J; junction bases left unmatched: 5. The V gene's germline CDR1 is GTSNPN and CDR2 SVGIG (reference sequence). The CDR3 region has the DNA TGTGCCTGGAGTGAACAGGGGGCGGGAGGCTACACCTTC. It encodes CAWSEQGAGGYTF.

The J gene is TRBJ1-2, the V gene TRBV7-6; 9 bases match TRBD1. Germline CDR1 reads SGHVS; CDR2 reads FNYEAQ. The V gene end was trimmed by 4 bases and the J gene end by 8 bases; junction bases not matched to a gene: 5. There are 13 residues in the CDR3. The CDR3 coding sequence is TGTGCCAGCAGCTCCACAGGGGGCCGGGGCTACACCTTC. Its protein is CASSSTGGRGYTF.

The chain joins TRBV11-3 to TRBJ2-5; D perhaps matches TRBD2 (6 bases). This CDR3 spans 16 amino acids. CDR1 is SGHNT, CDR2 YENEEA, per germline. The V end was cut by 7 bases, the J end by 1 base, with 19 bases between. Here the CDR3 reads CASIPPFQRVQETQYF. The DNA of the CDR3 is TGTGCCAGCATCCCGCCCTTTCAGCGGGTCCAAGAGACCCAGTACTTC.

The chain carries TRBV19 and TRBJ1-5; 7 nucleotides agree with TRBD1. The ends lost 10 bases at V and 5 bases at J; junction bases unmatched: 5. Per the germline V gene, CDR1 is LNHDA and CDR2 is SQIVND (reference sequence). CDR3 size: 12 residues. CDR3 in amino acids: CATRGLDQPQHF. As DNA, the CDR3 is TGTGCCACTAGGGGGCTCGATCAGCCCCAGCATTTT.

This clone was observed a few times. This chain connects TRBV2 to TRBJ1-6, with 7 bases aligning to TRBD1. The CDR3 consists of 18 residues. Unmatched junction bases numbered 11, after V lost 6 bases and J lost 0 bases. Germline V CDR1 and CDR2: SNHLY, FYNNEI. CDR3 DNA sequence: TGTGCCAGCAGCAATCCCCCAGGGGGGAGCTCCTATAATTCACCCCTCCACTTT. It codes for CASSNPPGGSSYNSPLHF. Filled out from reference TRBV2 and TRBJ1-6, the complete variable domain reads EPEVTQTPSHQVTQMGQEVILRCVPISNHLYFYWYRQILGQKVEFLVSFYNNEISEKSEIFDDQFSVERPDGSNFTLKIRSTKLEDSAMYFCASSNPPGGSSYNSPLHFGNGTRLTVT.

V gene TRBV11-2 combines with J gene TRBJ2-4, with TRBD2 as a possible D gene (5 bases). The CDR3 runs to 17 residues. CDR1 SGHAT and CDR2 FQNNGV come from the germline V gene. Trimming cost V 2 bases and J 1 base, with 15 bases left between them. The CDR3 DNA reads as TGTGCCAGCAGCTTAATAGGGTCTGGCGGGGCCAAAAACATTCAGTACTTC. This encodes CASSLIGSGGAKNIQYF.

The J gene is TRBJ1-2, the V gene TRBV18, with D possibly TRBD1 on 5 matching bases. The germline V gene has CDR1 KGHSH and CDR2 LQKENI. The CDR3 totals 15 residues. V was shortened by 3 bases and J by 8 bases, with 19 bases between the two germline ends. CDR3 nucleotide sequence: TGTGCCAGCTCACCCACAGGTGGTTCCCATTACGGCTACACCTTC. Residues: CASSPTGGSHYGYTF.

The CDR3 spells CASSLVGAGGVTDTQYF. The CDR3 nucleotides are TGTGCCAGCAGCTTAGTGGGCGCGGGGGGTGTAACAGATACGCAGTATTTT. This chain uses TRBV7-9 with TRBJ2-3; TRBD2 aligns across 8 bases. This CDR3 has 17 residues. Germline V gene lookup returns CDR1 SEHNR and CDR2 FQNEAQ (reference sequence). V lost 1 base to trimming and J lost 3 bases; unmatched junction nucleotides: 9.

The CDR3 nucleotides read TGTGCCAGCAGCTTACAGGGCCCTAATTCACCCCTCCACTTT. It codes for CASSLQGPNSPLHF. The chain uses TRBV7-2 and TRBJ1-6, with TRBD1 as a possible D gene (5 bases). Trimming removed 2 bases at V and 6 bases at J, with 8 bases between. This CDR3 is 14 amino acids long. CDR1 and CDR2 from the germline V gene are SGHTA and FQGNSA.

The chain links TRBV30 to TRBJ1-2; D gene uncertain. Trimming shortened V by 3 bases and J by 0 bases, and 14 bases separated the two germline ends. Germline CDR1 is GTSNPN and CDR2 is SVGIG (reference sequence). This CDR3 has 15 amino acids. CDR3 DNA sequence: TGTGCCTGGAGGGGCCACGAACCGACTAACTATGGCTACACCTTC. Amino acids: CAWRGHEPTNYGYTF.

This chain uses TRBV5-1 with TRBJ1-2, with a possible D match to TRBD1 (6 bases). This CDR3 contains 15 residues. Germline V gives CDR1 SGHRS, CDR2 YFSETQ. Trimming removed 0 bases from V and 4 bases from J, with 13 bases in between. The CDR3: CASSLGRDTTYGYTF. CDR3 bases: TGCGCCAGCAGCTTGGGCAGGGACACCACCTATGGCTACACCTTC.

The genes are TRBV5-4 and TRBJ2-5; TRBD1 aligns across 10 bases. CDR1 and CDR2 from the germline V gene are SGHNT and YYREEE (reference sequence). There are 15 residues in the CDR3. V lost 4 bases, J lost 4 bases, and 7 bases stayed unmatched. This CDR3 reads CASSPRTGGRETQYF. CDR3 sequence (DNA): TGTGCCAGCAGCCCAAGGACAGGGGGAAGAGAGACCCAGTACTTC.

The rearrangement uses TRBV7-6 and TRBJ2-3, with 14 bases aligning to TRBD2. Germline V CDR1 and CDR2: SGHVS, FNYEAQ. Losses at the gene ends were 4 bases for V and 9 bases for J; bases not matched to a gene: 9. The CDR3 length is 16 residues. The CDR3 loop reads CASSSGLAGAKSTQYF. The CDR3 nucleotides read TGTGCCAGCAGCTCGGGACTAGCGGGGGCGAAGAGCACGCAGTATTTT.